The T cell receptor (beta chain) described here comes from a study of T cells in Graves' hyperthyroidism and ophthalmopathy. Template material for amplifying TCR beta CDR3 regions consisted of RNA transcripts. TCR CDR3 regions were first amplified by RT-PCR with HTBI primers. Each CDR3 protein gets one entry after TCRdb re-called the multiplex PCR reads with MiXCR. The profile covers 400,000 to 500,000 distinct CDR3 sequences, with roughly 14% appearing a single time and less than 15% taken by the ten largest. Germline-derived CDR1 and CDR2 are SGHTA and FQGTGA. Deletions cut 3 bases from V and 2 bases from J, with 19 bases between. The CDR3 is 17 amino acids.

Material for sequencing was blood. This sequence originates from a man aged 18 to 29 with Graves' ophthalmopathy. This sequence joins TRBV7-3 and TRBJ2-5; D may be TRBD1 or TRBD2 (6 bases each). CDR3 coding DNA: TGTGCCAGCAGCTTGGGGACTCTAAATAGGGGGCAAGAGACCCAGTACTTC. Translating it yields CASSLGTLNRGQETQYF.